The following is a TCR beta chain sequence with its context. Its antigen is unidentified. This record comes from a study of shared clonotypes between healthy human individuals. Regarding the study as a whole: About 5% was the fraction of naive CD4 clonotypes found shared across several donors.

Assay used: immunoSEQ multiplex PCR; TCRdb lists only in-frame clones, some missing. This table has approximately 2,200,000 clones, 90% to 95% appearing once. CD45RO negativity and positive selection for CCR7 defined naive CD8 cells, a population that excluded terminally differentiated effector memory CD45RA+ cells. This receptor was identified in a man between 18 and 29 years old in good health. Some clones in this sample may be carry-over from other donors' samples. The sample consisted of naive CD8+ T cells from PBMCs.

CDR3 DNA: TGTGCCAGCAGTTACTCGGTGGGCCAGAGAGTGGAAGAGCAGTACTTC. Protein product: CASSYSVGQRVEEQYF. The chain carries TRBV6-5 and TRBJ2-7; no clear D gene. Germline V gene data show CDR1 as MNHEY and CDR2 as SVGAGI. The V end was cut by 0 bases, the J end by 7 bases, with 19 bases between. This CDR3 region has 16 residues.